The entry that follows covers one T cell receptor (beta chain) sequence. As yet, its antigen is unknown. V lost 4 bases and J lost 2; bases outside the gene matches: 5. Per germline, CDR1 SGHNT and CDR2 YYREEE (reference sequence). This CDR3 has 16 residues. These data are taken from a study of shared clonotypes between healthy human individuals. Study outcomes and limitations: Rarefaction indicated that sorted-subset sequencing remained incomplete although depth was large.

Assay used: immunoSEQ multiplex PCR; TCRdb lists only in-frame clones, some missing. This table has around 2.1 million clones, approximately 94% appearing once. This receptor was obtained from a man younger than 35 in good health. This chain joins TRBV5-4 and TRBJ2-7, with 14 nucleotides matching TRBD2. Material for sequencing was naive CD4+ T cells sorted from blood. This sample's subset: CD45RA+ positively selected. CDR3 loop: CASSPGGLAGAYEQYF. Written as DNA, the CDR3 is TGTGCCAGCAGCCCCGGGGGACTAGCGGGAGCCTACGAGCAGTACTTC.